These 20 T cell receptor beta chains originate from one sample sequenced in a study of T cells in Graves' hyperthyroidism and ophthalmopathy. Amplified regions were TCR beta CDR3 sequences from RNA transcripts. The TCR CDR3 first-round RT-PCR relied on the HTBI primer set. TCRdb passed the multiplex PCR reads through MiXCR, listing each CDR3 protein once. The sample includes roughly 530,000 distinct CDR3 sequences, about 15% of them seen just once. The material sequenced was blood. The receptors were sampled from a woman aged 18 to 35 with Graves' ophthalmopathy.

Turning to this clonotype: A much more abundant neighbour one base away suggests this may be a read error. The rearrangement joins TRBV7-9 to TRBJ2-1, with 8 nucleotides matching TRBD1. V was pared by 4 bases and J by 1 base, with 9 bases of the junction left unmatched. Germline V gene lookup returns CDR1 SEHNR and CDR2 FQNEAQ (reference sequence). There are 17 residues in the CDR3. CDR3 nucleotides: TGTGCCAGCAGCTCGATATGCAGGGGGCTATCCTACAATGAGCAGTTCTTC. Its protein product is CASSSICRGLSYNEQFF.

This chain joins TRBV6-1 and TRBJ2-5, with D perhaps assigned TRBD1 or TRBD2 (5 bases each). Trimming cost V 4 bases and J 7 bases, with 13 bases left between them. This CDR3 contains 13 residues. Germline V gene data show CDR1 as MNHNS and CDR2 as SASEGT. The CDR3 sequence: CASSVGIGGTQYF. The CDR3, as DNA: TGTGCCAGCAGTGTGGGAATTGGGGGGACCCAGTACTTC.

This clonotype showed up many times. The chain carries TRBV28 and TRBJ1-2; D is perhaps TRBD1 (5 bases). Germline V gene lookup returns CDR1 MDHEN and CDR2 SYDVKM. This CDR3 region has 15 residues. Trimming cost V 4 bases and J 5 bases, with 17 bases left between them. CDR3 DNA sequence: TGTGCCAGCAGTTCAGGGACTAAGGATGGGTATGGCTACACCTTC. As protein: CASSSGTKDGYGYTF.

This clonotype has just one count. The V gene is TRBV9, the J gene TRBJ1-2, with D unresolved. V gave up 3 bases and J gave up 4 bases, with 13 bases separating them. CDR1 SGDLS and CDR2 YYNGEE come from the germline V gene. The CDR3 length is 14 residues. DNA of the CDR3: TGTGCCAGCAGCGGGGTAAGGAACTTCTATGGCTACACCTTC. It specifies CASSGVRNFYGYTF.

At least ten counts were recorded for this clonotype. This chain uses TRBV6-1 with TRBJ2-7; TRBD2 matches at 7 bases. This CDR3 is 15 amino acids long. The J segment lost 6 bases and the V segment lost 4 bases, leaving 12 bases of the junction unmatched. Germline-derived CDR1 and CDR2 are MNHNS and SASEGT. The DNA of the CDR3 is TGTGCCAGCAGTGTGACTGGGGGGGATACTGGCGAGCAGTACTTC. Its protein is CASSVTGGDTGEQYF.

The J gene is TRBJ2-5, the V gene TRBV27, with unresolved D. The CDR3 is 13 amino acids. Trimming removed 6 bases at V and 4 bases at J, with 12 bases between. CDR1 and CDR2 (germline): MNHEY, SMNVEV (reference sequence). The CDR3 nucleotides read TGTGCCAGCAGCAGAGTCCTCAGAGAGACCCAGTACTTC. Translation: CASSRVLRETQYF.

Many counts were recorded for this clonotype. This chain uses TRBV20-1 with TRBJ2-1, with TRBD2 identical over 7 bases. The CDR3 contains 10 residues. The J segment lost 14 bases and the V segment lost 5 bases, leaving 6 bases of the junction unmatched. Germline V lookup: CDR1 DFQATT, CDR2 SNEGSKA (reference sequence). The CDR3 nucleotides are TGCAGTGCTTCGCGGGAGAGGGAGTTCTTC. Amino acids: CSASREREFF.

This clonotype was recorded many times. V gene TRBV6-1 combines with J gene TRBJ1-1; 8 nucleotides match TRBD1. This CDR3 region has 13 residues. V was pared by 6 bases and J by 7 bases, with 7 bases of the junction left unmatched. CDR1 and CDR2 (germline): MNHNS, SASEGT. CDR3 sequence reads: CASSFRGRGEAFF. CDR3 in DNA: TGTGCCAGCAGCTTCAGGGGGCGCGGTGAAGCTTTCTTT.

The chain couples TRBV19 to TRBJ1-1, with a weak D call TRBD1 (5 bases). Trimming took off 9 bases at V and 5 bases at J, with 13 bases between the two ends. The CDR3 runs to 12 residues. Looked up from germline, CDR1 is LNHDA and CDR2 is SQIVND (reference sequence). The DNA for the CDR3 is TGTGCCAGCGGGCTGGAGGGGACTGAAGCTTTCTTT. Translated: CASGLEGTEAFF.

The chain carries TRBV7-3 and TRBJ2-4; 7 nucleotides align to TRBD1. V trimming: 5 bases; J trimming: 8 bases; junction bases outside the gene matches: 12. The germline CDR1 and CDR2 sequences are SGHTA and FQGTGA. There are 15 residues in the CDR3. DNA for the CDR3: TGTGCCAGCAGCCTATTCGGGACAGAGCTTGACATTCAGTACTTC. It translates to CASSLFGTELDIQYF.

This clonotype was observed many times. The CDR3 DNA is TGCGCCAGCAGCTTGGCCCCCCTAGCGAACAATGAGCAGTTCTTC. Its protein is CASSLAPLANNEQFF. The V and J genes are TRBV5-1 and TRBJ2-1; maybe TRBD2 (6 bases). Between the trimmed V and J ends, which lost 0 bases and 5 bases, there was a span of 12 bases. CDR1 SGHRS and CDR2 YFSETQ come from the germline V gene. The CDR3 sequence is 15 residues long.

The rearrangement links TRBV4-3 to TRBJ1-3; unclear D gene. V shed 2 bases and J shed 0 bases, with 5 bases lying between them. Looked up from germline, CDR1 is LGHNA and CDR2 is YSLEER. This CDR3 comprises 14 residues. This chain's CDR3 is CASSQQVSGNTIYF. The DNA for the CDR3 is TGCGCCAGCAGCCAACAGGTCTCTGGAAACACCATATATTTT.

This clonotype has only a few counts. The J gene is TRBJ2-5, the V gene TRBV6-1; 8 nucleotides align to TRBD2. The CDR3 is made up of 13 amino acids. Germline-derived CDR1 and CDR2 are MNHNS and SASEGT. The ends lost 6 bases at V and 7 bases at J; junction bases unmatched: 7. CDR3 coding DNA: TGTGCCAGCAGATCGGGGGGGGCGGGGACCCAGTACTTC. Translating gives CASRSGGAGTQYF.

The chain employs TRBV28 and TRBJ1-1; weak D call: TRBD1 (5 bases). Trimming cost V 7 bases and J 1 base, with 13 bases left between them. CDR3 length: 14 residues. The germline V gene encodes CDR1 MDHEN and CDR2 SYDVKM. CDR3 region: CASIRAGGNTEAFF. The CDR3 DNA reads TGTGCCAGCATACGAGCGGGGGGGAACACTGAAGCTTTCTTT.

This clonotype was picked up many times. The chain employs TRBV10-3 and TRBJ2-7, with 10 positions matching TRBD2. Germline V lookup: CDR1 ENHRY, CDR2 SYGVKD. The CDR3 length is 18 residues. V was pared by 7 bases and J by 2 bases, with 17 bases of the junction left unmatched. CDR3 bases: TGTGCCATCAAAATGGAAGGGGGCATTAGCGGGAGGACCTACGAGCAGTACTTC. This translates into CAIKMEGGISGRTYEQYF.

This clonotype was seen at least ten times. DNA for the CDR3: TGTGCCAGCAGTAGATCCGGGACAGGGGGCTACGAGCAGTACTTC. The encoded protein is CASSRSGTGGYEQYF. This chain links TRBV6-1 with TRBJ2-7, with 11 bases lining up with TRBD1. The CDR3 consists of 15 residues. J was trimmed by 3 bases and V by 5 bases; bases with no gene match: 6. In germline, CDR1 is MNHNS, CDR2 SASEGT.

The chain joins TRBV20-1 to TRBJ2-3; no firm D call. V lost 7 bases and J 2 bases, leaving 7 bases between the germline ends. The CDR3 consists of 11 residues. The germline gives CDR1 DFQATT, CDR2 SNEGSKA (reference sequence). The CDR3 DNA is TGCAGTGTCTTCCACACAGATACGCAGTATTTT. Its protein product is CSVFHTDTQYF.

In this sample, this clonotype turned up many times. The rearrangement uses TRBV13 and TRBJ1-1; weak D call: TRBD1 (5 bases). The germline V gene has CDR1 PRHDT and CDR2 FYEKMQ (reference sequence). V lost 5 bases and J lost 5, with 9 bases in between. CDR3 length: 12 amino acids. Here the CDR3 DNA reads TGTGCCAGCAGCGGAGGGGATACTGAAGCTTTCTTT. Protein product: CASSGGDTEAFF.

This chain links TRBV5-1 with TRBJ2-1; D is possibly TRBD2 (7 bases). The CDR3 contains 15 residues. Germline V gives CDR1 SGHRS, CDR2 YFSETQ. The V and J ends lost 0 bases and 9 bases respectively, with 16 bases between them. The CDR3 coding sequence is TGCGCCAGCAGCTTGGATGGTCGGGGGGCGGGTGAGCAGTTCTTC. Its protein product is CASSLDGRGAGEQFF.

This clonotype came up a few times. J is TRBJ1-2 and V is TRBV15; a weak D match, TRBD1 (6 bases). This CDR3 is built from 12 residues. Trimming left V 4 bases short and J 6 bases short, with 9 bases between. The germline V gene has CDR1 LNHNV and CDR2 YYDKDF (reference sequence). CDR3 sequence: CATSKYRDGYTF. CDR3 sequence (DNA): TGTGCCACCAGCAAATACAGGGATGGCTACACCTTC.